This T cell receptor beta chain was identified in a study of T cells in Graves' hyperthyroidism and ophthalmopathy. This clonotype was recorded at least ten times. What it binds is unknown. Diagnosis rested on symptoms, serum thyroxine and TRAb, thyroid ultrasound, and orbital computed tomography. The sample, blood from the first hyperthyroidism diagnosis, precedes any ophthalmopathy symptoms. Whole-study findings and limits: Blood also contained most expanded thyroid clonotypes above 0.001.

Regions amplified from RNA transcripts were the TCR beta CDR3 regions. First-round RT-PCR of the TCR CDR3 relied on the HTBI primer set. TCRdb recomputed calls from the multiplex PCR reads with MiXCR, one row per CDR3 protein. The sample yields about 720,000 distinct CDR3 sequences, around 20% seen once. CDR3 length equals 13 residues. The germline V gene encodes CDR1 KGHSH and CDR2 LQKENI. The V gene lost 0 bases and the J gene lost 1 base, with 4 bases spanning the gap. The clonotype was recovered from a woman aged 45-65 years with Graves' hyperthyroidism that later progressed to Graves' ophthalmopathy. The genes are TRBV18 and TRBJ2-7; no definite D call. The source material was blood. The CDR3 DNA reads as TGTGCCAGCTCACCACCTTCTTCCTACGAGCAGTACTTC. Residues: CASSPPSSYEQYF.